This T cell receptor (beta chain) appears in the sequencing data of a study of long-term antiretroviral therapy in people with HIV. Points from the study as a whole: Dominating the repertoire at all time points were the clones that expanded before ART.

The libraries were made with immunoSEQ v3.0 at survey level. The table came from immunoSEQ multiplex PCR; TCRdb's copy has only in-frame clones and leaves some out. In the table there are some 20,000 clones, 82% of which are singletons. Looked up from germline, CDR1 is MNHEY and CDR2 is SMNVEV (reference sequence). The CDR3 is 14 residues long. Trimming cost V 5 bases and J 6 bases, with 15 bases left between them. As to this clone: Its antigen is not known.

The TCR was taken from a man aged 40-49 years with HIV. Here the sequenced sample was unsorted PBMCs, taken 2.4 years after starting antiretroviral therapy. V usage is TRBV27 and J usage is TRBJ2-3; TRBD1 might be the D (6 bases). The chain's CDR3 is CASSQRTQGDTQYF. The CDR3 nucleotides are TGTGCCAGCAGTCAGAGGACTCAGGGGGATACGCAGTATTTT.